This T cell receptor beta chain was identified in a study of cytomegalovirus exposure and HLA in healthy donors. 13 Jbeta primers and 60 Vbeta primers were used for the PCR. Clones were read by immunoSEQ multiplex PCR, and TCRdb kept only the in-frame ones, dropping some. The table lists fewer than 150,000 clones, 70% to 75% of them singletons, with around 3.2% in the top ten. This clone appeared a single time. Germline V gives CDR1 SNHLY, CDR2 FYNNEI. The CDR3 totals 13 residues. Trimming took off 3 bases at V and 4 bases at J, with 9 bases between the two ends. Sequencing was done on a sample of PBMCs. This receptor was identified in a man aged 30 to 45 in good health and CMV-seronegative. The V gene is TRBV2, the J gene TRBJ2-5; D gene ambiguous. CDR3 region: CASSDPRLETQYF. The CDR3 coding sequence is TGTGCCAGCAGTGATCCTAGGCTAGAGACCCAGTACTTC.